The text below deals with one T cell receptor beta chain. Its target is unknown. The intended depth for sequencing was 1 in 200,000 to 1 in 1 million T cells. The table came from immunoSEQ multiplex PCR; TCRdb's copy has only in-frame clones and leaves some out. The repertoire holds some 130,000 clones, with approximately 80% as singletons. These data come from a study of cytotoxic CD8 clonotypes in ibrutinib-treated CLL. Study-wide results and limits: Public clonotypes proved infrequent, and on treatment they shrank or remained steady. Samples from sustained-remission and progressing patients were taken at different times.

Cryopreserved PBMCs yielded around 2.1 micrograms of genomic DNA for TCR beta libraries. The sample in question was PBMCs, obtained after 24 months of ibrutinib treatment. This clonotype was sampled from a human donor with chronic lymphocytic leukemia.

CDR3 protein: CASSALPGNTIYF. CDR3 coding DNA: TGTGCCAGCAGTGCTCTTCCTGGAAACACCATATATTTT. The J gene is TRBJ1-3, the V gene TRBV2, with D uncertain. The CDR3 extends over 13 amino acids. Germline V lookup: CDR1 SNHLY, CDR2 FYNNEI. Trimming cost V 4 bases and J 2 bases, with 6 bases left between them.